This T cell receptor (beta chain) stems from a study of T cells in lung cancer brain metastases. Study-wide results and caveats: Few clones were shared between paired lesions (mean Morisita 0.23); most were lesion-specific.

Comment on this clone: Its antigen is unknown.

Germline V gene lookup returns CDR1 SGHNT and CDR2 YENEEA. CDR3 length equals 14 residues. V lost 4 bases and J lost 3, with 12 bases in between. The repertoire was sequenced with immunoSEQ multiplex PCR; TCRdb's copy has only in-frame clones and lacks some. The data contain 4,000 to 5,000 clones, roughly 90% of them seen just once; the ten biggest clones take up 8.1%. The sequencing sample was made of tumor tissue from the primary lung tumor. V gene TRBV11-3 combines with J gene TRBJ1-1; no firm D call. The receptor was isolated from a man aged 55 to 70 with non-small cell lung cancer. The CDR3 spells CASSSGDGYTEAFF. CDR3 bases: TGTGCCAGCAGCTCCGGCGACGGGTACACTGAAGCTTTCTTT.